Here is one T cell receptor beta chain with its context. Its matching antigen is unknown. TCRdb re-derived calls from the 5' RACE reads in MiXCR, one entry per CDR3 protein. The sample yields some 270,000 distinct CDR3 sequences, approximately 15% seen once. The sample comes from a study of T-cell memory formation after mild COVID-19. Study-level results: There were some responding clones in pre-infection memory, which suggested that cross-reactive memory had joined. Clones contracting across day 15 to 85 had a balanced CD4/CD8 profile; later expanding clones leaned CD4+.

The CDR3 sequence is 15 residues long. Between the trimmed V and J ends, which lost 6 bases and 2 bases, there was a span of 16 bases. Per germline, CDR1 MNHEY and CDR2 SMNVEV (reference sequence). The sample comprised PBMCs or a T cell subset sorted from them (not recorded which). This receptor was obtained from an adult woman who had mild COVID-19 (a few samples of this study predate the infection). Cell type and time point are not known. The chain links TRBV27 to TRBJ2-5; the D gene could be TRBD1 or TRBD2 (5 bases each). In nucleotides, the CDR3 is TGTGCCAGCAGGAAGACCCTGGGACGACAAGAGACCCAGTACTTC. Translation gives CASRKTLGRQETQYF.